A selection of T cell receptor beta chains follows, all from one sample in a study of neurological immune-mediated disorders. One entry per CDR3 protein, called by TCRdb with MiXCR from the 5' RACE reads. The sample shows 71,000 or so distinct CDR3 sequences, about 13% of them seen only once. Sequenced input: PBMCs. Receptors originate from a female donor with HTLV-1-associated myelopathy (HAM/TSP). Each CDR3 is given with its conserved first and last residue. D genes are given only for firm matches. Some rows mark clone size as missing; the rest say once, few, many or name a class of expanded clone.

>-|-|TRBJ1-1|TRBV6-6
TGTGCCAGCAGCTCTACCGGGGGCACTGAAGCTTTCTTT
CASSSTGGTEAFF
>TRBD1|many|TRBJ1-4|TRBV15
TGTGCCACCAGCAGAGGCTTTGGGACAGGGGGAAAAAATGAAAAACTGTTTTTT
CATSRGFGTGGKNEKLFF
>-|-|TRBJ2-1|TRBV7-2
TGTGCCAGCATCTTTAGAGGGGCAGATGAGCAGTTCTTC
CASIFRGADEQFF
>-|many|TRBJ1-1|TRBV28
TGTGCCAGCAAAGGGGCCAGTCTGAACACTGAAGCTTTCTTT
CASKGASLNTEAFF
>-|many|TRBJ2-1|TRBV9
TGTGCCAGCAGCGTAGTGGGGACCTACAATGAGCAGTTCTTC
CASSVVGTYNEQFF
>-|-|TRBJ2-1|TRBV7-9
TGTGCCAGCAGCTTTCCCCCACGTGGTGCCGATAGCAATGTGCAGTTCTTC
CASSFPPRGADSNVQFF
>-|many|TRBJ2-5|TRBV5-1
TGCGCCAGCAGCAAGTCAGGGACGGAGACCCAGTACTTC
CASSKSGTETQYF
>-|many|TRBJ2-1|TRBV5-1
TGCGCCAGCAGCTTGAGAGGAGAGTCCTACAATGAGCAGTTCTTC
CASSLRGESYNEQFF
>-|many|TRBJ2-3|TRBV16
TGTGCCAGCAGCCTACTAGGACAGACCACAGATACGCAGTATTTT
CASSLLGQTTDTQYF
>TRBD1|many|TRBJ1-4|TRBV12-3/TRBV12-4
TGTGCCAGCCGTGACGACAGGGTAAATGAAAAACTGTTTTTT
CASRDDRVNEKLFF
>-|many|TRBJ1-2|TRBV28
TGTGCCAGCAGGGTCGGACACGGTTATGGCTACACCTTC
CASRVGHGYGYTF
>TRBD1|-|TRBJ2-7|TRBV9
TGTGCCAGCAGTTTCGCCGGGACAGGGGGGGGCGAGCAGTACTTC
CASSFAGTGGGEQYF
>TRBD2|many|TRBJ2-1|TRBV20-1
TGCAGTGCTAGAGATCCGGCGGGGGGGGACAATGAGCAGTTCTTC
CSARDPAGGDNEQFF
>-|-|TRBJ1-2|TRBV12-3/TRBV12-4
TGTGCCAGCAGGGTGGACAATAGGAGTGGCTACACCTTC
CASRVDNRSGYTF
>-|many|TRBJ1-4|TRBV6-5
TGTGCCAGCAGCCGTACAGGGTTCCCGGGGGAAAAACTGTTTTTT
CASSRTGFPGEKLFF
>TRBD1|many|TRBJ2-1|TRBV29-1
TGCAGCGTTGAGGGGGGGACAGGGAGAAAATCGAATGAGCAGTTCTTC
CSVEGGTGRKSNEQFF
>-|few|TRBJ1-1|TRBV9
TGTGCCAGCAGCGCCACGGGACATCAGAACACTGAAGCTTTCTTT
CASSATGHQNTEAFF
>-|-|TRBJ2-1|TRBV27
TGTGCCAGCAGCTTCAAACCGGGCCTCTGGGCGGATGAGCAGTTCTTC
CASSFKPGLWADEQFF
>-|-|TRBJ2-6|TRBV12-3/TRBV12-4
TGTGACAGCAGTTTCCATGGGGCCAACGTCCTGACTTTC
CDSSFHGANVLTF
>-|many|TRBJ2-1|TRBV7-9
TGTGCCAGCAGCCTGCGCCAGGATCTTTACAATGAGCAGTTCTTC
CASSLRQDLYNEQFF
>-|many|TRBJ1-1|TRBV9
TGTGCCAGCAGCGCCGCCCTGAACACTGAAGCTTTCTTT
CASSAALNTEAFF
>-|-|TRBJ2-4|TRBV6-5
TGTGCCTGCAGAATGATTAGCAAAGCCAAAAACATTCAGTACTTC
CACRMISKAKNIQYF
>-|-|TRBJ2-1|TRBV29-1
TGCAGCGTTGACCCCGGGGGCGGTGAGCAGTTCTTC
CSVDPGGGEQFF
>-|many|TRBJ2-5|TRBV5-1
TGCGCCAGCAGCGTCGGACAGATACAAGAGACCCAGTACTTC
CASSVGQIQETQYF
>TRBD1|many|TRBJ2-7|TRBV7-9
TGTGCCAGCAGCCCCAGGGGGACCCCTAGGTACGAGCAGTACTTC
CASSPRGTPRYEQYF
>-|many|TRBJ2-1|TRBV29-1
TGCAGCGTTATACCACAGAACAATGAGCAGTTCTTC
CSVIPQNNEQFF